This record concerns one T cell receptor (beta chain) sequence. Its antigen remains unidentified. The germline V gene encodes CDR1 SGHTA and CDR2 FQGTGA. Trimming cost V 5 bases and J 4 bases, with 14 bases left between them. The CDR3 has 14 residues. Profiling relied on immunoSEQ multiplex PCR, and the TCRdb table lists in-frame clones only, not all of them. The data show over 100,000 clones, 60% to 85% seen once. The data are from a study of PD-1 blockade in mismatch repair-deficient tumors. Findings and limits, study-wide: Tumor-resident clones, often absent from pretreatment blood, expanded after pembrolizumab and then contracted.

The clonotype originates from an adult with mismatch repair-deficient cancer. This chain joins TRBV7-3 and TRBJ1-1; a weak D match, TRBD1 (6 bases). Here the sequenced sample was peripheral blood, taken 60 to 65 weeks after starting pembrolizumab. The CDR3 loop reads CASSPGQRFTEAFF. The CDR3 nucleotides read TGTGCCAGCAGCCCAGGACAGAGGTTCACTGAAGCTTTCTTT. Full variable domain (outside the CDR3, taken from reference TRBV7-3 and TRBJ1-1): GAGVSQTPSNKVTEKGKYVELRCDPISGHTALYWYRQSLGQGPEFLIYFQGTGAADDSGLPNDRFFAVRPEGSVSTLKIQRTERGDSAVYLCASSPGQRFTEAFFGQGTRLTVV.